Listed below are T cell receptor beta chains from one sample, sequenced in a study of T cell responses to AZD1222 COVID-19 vaccine. Profiled with immunoSEQ multiplex PCR; TCRdb holds only in-frame clones, not every one. The table lists more than 120,000 clones, about nine tenths of them singletons. Specimen: peripheral blood, collected 28 days after the second AZD1222 dose. The receptor source for this set is an adult who received the AZD1222 COVID-19 vaccine. The CDR3 runs from the conserved cysteine through the conserved F or W. The D gene is left open where the match is weak. Clone sizes are given selectively: once, few, many, or a class where the clone is expanded.

clone size	V gene	D gene	J gene	CDR3 DNA	CDR3 protein
.	TRBV11-1	TRBD2	TRBJ2-5	TGTGCCAGCAGCTTAGCCCGACTAGCGGGAGGGGAGACCCAGTACTTC	CASSLARLAGGETQYF
.	TRBV27	.	TRBJ2-5	TGTGCCAGCAGTCTACGTACACAAGAGACCCAGTACTTC	CASSLRTQETQYF
.	TRBV6-6	.	TRBJ1-1	TGTGCCAGCAGTTGGCCAGGGATGAACACTGAAGCTTTCTTT	CASSWPGMNTEAFF
.	TRBV7-9	TRBD2	TRBJ2-1	TGTGCCAGCAGCTTAGCGTGGCCTAGCGGTTACAATGAGCAGTTCTTC	CASSLAWPSGYNEQFF
.	TRBV5-5	.	TRBJ2-7	TGTGCCAGCAGCCTTGTGGACGAGCAGTACTTC	CASSLVDEQYF
.	TRBV2	.	TRBJ1-1	TGTGCCAGCAGTGAATTCCCCACAGGGATTTTCACTGAAGCTTTCTTT	CASSEFPTGIFTEAFF
.	TRBV6-9	TRBD1	TRBJ2-7	TGTGCCGCCTCCGGGACAGGGGGCCCCTGCTGCTCCTACGAGCAGTACTTC	CAASGTGGPCCSYEQYF
.	TRBV19	TRBD2	TRBJ2-1	TGTGCCAGTAGTATAGGGACTAGCGGGAGCAATGAGCAGTTCTTC	CASSIGTSGSNEQFF
.	TRBV9	.	TRBJ2-3	TGTGCCAGCAGCGTAGAACCAAGCACAGATACGCAGTATTTT	CASSVEPSTDTQYF
.	TRBV30	.	TRBJ2-1	TGTGCCTGGAGTGTGCCGGGCAGAAATGAGCAGTTCTTC	CAWSVPGRNEQFF
once	TRBV29-1	.	TRBJ2-5	TGCAGCGTGGGCCATCCCGCGGAGACCCAGTACTTC	CSVGHPAETQYF
once	TRBV6-1	TRBD1	TRBJ1-5	TGTGCCAGCAGTGAATCTGGGACAGACTATCAGCCCCAGCATTTT	CASSESGTDYQPQHF
.	TRBV29-1	.	TRBJ1-3	TGCAGCGTACGGACCTCTGGAAACACCATATATTTT	CSVRTSGNTIYF
.	TRBV25-1	.	TRBJ2-1	TGTGCCAGCAGTGACTACAATGAGCAGTTCTTC	CASSDYNEQFF
.	TRBV2	TRBD1	TRBJ1-1	TGTGCCAGCAGTGAACCTCGGGACAGGGGTGTAATGAACACTGAAGCTTTCTTT	CASSEPRDRGVMNTEAFF
.	TRBV12-3/TRBV12-4	TRBD2	TRBJ2-4	TGTGCCAGCAGGGGGGGGAGGATTCAGTACTTC	CASRGGRIQYF
.	TRBV4-3	TRBD2	TRBJ2-1	TGCGCCAGCAGCCCAGGGACTAGCTCTAGGGGTGAGCAGTTCTTC	CASSPGTSSRGEQFF
.	TRBV27	TRBD2	TRBJ2-2	TGTGCCAGCAGGCCTTTGGATTACATCACTAGCGGGAGGGCAGCCGGGGAGCTGTTTTTT	CASRPLDYITSGRAAGELFF
few	TRBV7-2	.	TRBJ1-1	TGTGCCAGCAGCTTAGCTGCCCGCACTGAAGCTTTCTTT	CASSLAARTEAFF
.	TRBV7-8	.	TRBJ2-1	TGTGCCAGCAGCCCTGATATGGGTTTGTACAATGAGCAGTTCTTC	CASSPDMGLYNEQFF
.	TRBV4-2	.	TRBJ1-3	TGTGCCAGCAGCCAAGAGGAGGGGTTAACTGGAAACACCATATATTTT	CASSQEEGLTGNTIYF
.	TRBV18	.	TRBJ1-2	TGTGCCAGCTCACCCTCCGGGGTTAACTATGGCTACACCTTC	CASSPSGVNYGYTF
.	TRBV9	.	TRBJ2-5	TGTGCCAGCAGCGTGGGTAACGGGCCGGTCGAGACCCAGTACTTC	CASSVGNGPVETQYF
.	TRBV5-4	.	TRBJ2-2	TGTGCCAGCAGCTGGGGGACCGGGGAGCTGTTTTTT	CASSWGTGELFF
.	TRBV28	.	TRBJ1-6	TGTGCCAGCAGTTTAGGGAGGGCCCTCCACTTT	CASSLGRALHF
.	TRBV6-1	.	TRBJ2-7	TGTGCCAGCAGTGAACGCCCGACAGTTGGAGAGCAGTACTTC	CASSERPTVGEQYF
.	TRBV19	.	TRBJ1-5	TGTGCCAGTAGTACTACTCCGACACGTCGATCCTTCTATAGCAATCAGCCCCAGCATTTT	CASSTTPTRRSFYSNQPQHF
.	TRBV4-3	.	TRBJ2-2	TGCGCCAGCAGCCGAGACCCCACGAACACCGGGGAGCTGTTTTTT	CASSRDPTNTGELFF
.	TRBV5-6	.	TRBJ1-1	TGTGCCAGCAGCTTGGCAGGGGTGGACACTGAAGCTTTCTTT	CASSLAGVDTEAFF
once	TRBV24-1	.	TRBJ1-2	TGTGCCACCAGTGACAACCGGGACCTTTATGGCTACACCTTC	CATSDNRDLYGYTF
.	TRBV4-1	.	TRBJ1-6	TGCGCCAGCAGCTTACCGGACATGGATAATTCACCCCTCCACTTT	CASSLPDMDNSPLHF
.	TRBV2	TRBD1	TRBJ2-2	TGTGCCAGCAGTGGACAGGGGATGAACACCGGGGAGCTGTTTTTT	CASSGQGMNTGELFF
.	TRBV27	.	TRBJ1-1	TGTGCTACGACGGCGGGGGGCACTGAAGCTTTCTTT	CATTAGGTEAFF
.	TRBV6-5	.	TRBJ1-6	TGTGCCACCACCCAGGGGTCACCCCTCCACTTT	CATTQGSPLHF
once	TRBV19	.	TRBJ1-3	TGTGCCAGTAGTAGGGGCGGCTCTGGAAACACCATATATTTT	CASSRGGSGNTIYF
.	TRBV27	.	TRBJ1-6	TGTGCCAGCAGCGTACGGGGGCCAGGCTTTGAAATTAATAATTCACCCCTCCACTTT	CASSVRGPGFEINNSPLHF
.	TRBV29-1	.	TRBJ1-2	TGCAGCGTTGACACCCCTTTTGCTAACTATGGCTACACCTTC	CSVDTPFANYGYTF
.	TRBV3-1/TRBV3-2	TRBD2	TRBJ2-7	TGTGCCAGCAGCCAAGATCTCACTAGCGGTTCCTACGAGCAGTACTTC	CASSQDLTSGSYEQYF
.	TRBV2	.	TRBJ2-1	TGTGCCAGCAGTGAATGGCGGGCGGGTCAGGATAACAATGAGCAGTTCTTC	CASSEWRAGQDNNEQFF
.	TRBV19	TRBD1	TRBJ1-1	TGTGCCAGTAGAACCCGAAGACAGGGCGGCACTGAAGCTTTCTTT	CASRTRRQGGTEAFF
.	TRBV7-8	.	TRBJ2-7	TGTGCCAGCAGCTTAGATGGCGGTCCCTACGAGCAGTACTTC	CASSLDGGPYEQYF
.	TRBV28	.	TRBJ1-5	TGTGCCAGCAGTTTATTTGGGAGGGGCAGGAAGAATCAGCCCCAGCATTTT	CASSLFGRGRKNQPQHF
.	TRBV30	.	TRBJ1-5	TGTGCCTGGAGTTTGACGGGTCATCAGCCCCAGCATTTT	CAWSLTGHQPQHF
.	TRBV4-3	TRBD2	TRBJ2-7	TGCGCCAGCAGCCAAGATGGGACTAGCGACTACTACGAGCAGTACTTC	CASSQDGTSDYYEQYF
.	TRBV28	.	TRBJ1-2	TGTGCCAGCAGCAGTGAGGCCGCAGGATCTATCTATGGCTACACCTTC	CASSSEAAGSIYGYTF
.	TRBV4-2	.	TRBJ1-3	TGTGCCAGCAGCCAAGATTGGTACCAGGGTGGAAACACCATATATTTT	CASSQDWYQGGNTIYF
.	TRBV2	TRBD1	TRBJ2-6	TGTGCCAGCAGTGCCCGATCCAGGGGGCCTGGGGCCAACGTCCTGACTTTC	CASSARSRGPGANVLTF
few	TRBV7-9	.	TRBJ2-3	TGTGCCAGCAGATACAGGGACGCACCCACAGATACGCAGTATTTT	CASRYRDAPTDTQYF
.	TRBV6-6	.	TRBJ1-2	TGTGCCAGCAGCCACGGGTGGGGCTACACCTTC	CASSHGWGYTF
once	TRBV27	.	TRBJ2-7	TGTGCCAGCAGTTTAGTAATCCCGGGGGATACGGTCTACTACGAGCAGTACTTC	CASSLVIPGDTVYYEQYF
once	TRBV5-5	.	TRBJ1-2	TGTGCCAGCAGCCTCGACGACCTTGGGGCTGTCTATGGCTACACCTTC	CASSLDDLGAVYGYTF
.	TRBV29-1	.	TRBJ2-5	TGCAGCGTTGAAAGGTTGAGAGTCCCGCGGGAAGAGACCCAGTACTTC	CSVERLRVPREETQYF
once	TRBV19	TRBD1	TRBJ2-2	TGTGCCAGTAGTATGCCTGGTTGGGGACAGGAGAACACCGGGGAGCTGTTTTTT	CASSMPGWGQENTGELFF
.	TRBV7-2	.	TRBJ2-6	TGTGCCAGCAACCCACGGCCGCCAGGGAGCTCTGGGGCCAACGTCCTGACTTTC	CASNPRPPGSSGANVLTF